This paragraph reports one TCR beta chain. This entry is derived from a study of cytotoxic CD8 clonotypes in ibrutinib-treated CLL. The V end was cut by 0 bases, the J end by 2 bases, with 14 bases between. The CDR3 totals 16 residues. Germline values: CDR1 GTSNPN, CDR2 SVGIG (reference sequence). Data came from immunoSEQ multiplex PCR; TCRdb stores just in-frame clones and leaves some out. The sample holds 20,000 to 30,000 clones, about 64% seen once. The sequence was obtained from a human donor with chronic lymphocytic leukemia. The gene calls are TRBV30 and TRBJ1-5; D is uncertain. The specimen comprised PBMCs, sampled after 24 months of ibrutinib treatment. CDR3 in DNA: TGTGCCTGGAGTGTAAGGGCAGGAAGGGGCAATCAGCCCCAGCATTTT. It specifies CAWSVRAGRGNQPQHF.